This T cell receptor (beta chain) derives from a study of spatial heterogeneity in lung cancer. Study context: Strong correlation was found between tumor-region TCR transcript counts and a T cell module score from matched bulk RNA-seq. Study-wide findings and caveats: Expanded TCRs that were ubiquitous or regional had counts tracking ubiquitous and regional nonsynonymous mutations, respectively. Counts of expanded alpha and beta TCRs within tumors tracked the tumor nonsynonymous mutation count.

A unique molecular identifier was attached to every TCR cDNA molecule. From the 5' RACE reads, TCRdb called clonotypes with MiXCR, one entry per CDR3 protein. The sample includes more than 20,000 distinct CDR3 sequences, approximately 3% of them seen just once. Germline lookup yields CDR1 SQVTM and CDR2 ANQGSEA. The germline V and J ends were trimmed by 6 bases and 5 bases, with 13 bases remaining between them. The CDR3 loop spans 12 amino acids. This clonotype showed up many times. The antigen is undetermined. Time point: sample taken at primary tumor resection. The authors sequenced whole RNA from tumor, nontumor lung or frozen PBMC without sorting.

The chain has TRBV29-1 and TRBJ2-5; D tentatively fits TRBD1 or TRBD2 (5 bases each). The source was lung tumor tissue, collected at surgery. This TCR was recovered from a male donor with early-stage non-small cell lung cancer. CDR3 sequence reads: CSVEGFLETQYF. CDR3 in DNA: TGCAGCGTCGAGGGGTTCTTGGAGACCCAGTACTTC.